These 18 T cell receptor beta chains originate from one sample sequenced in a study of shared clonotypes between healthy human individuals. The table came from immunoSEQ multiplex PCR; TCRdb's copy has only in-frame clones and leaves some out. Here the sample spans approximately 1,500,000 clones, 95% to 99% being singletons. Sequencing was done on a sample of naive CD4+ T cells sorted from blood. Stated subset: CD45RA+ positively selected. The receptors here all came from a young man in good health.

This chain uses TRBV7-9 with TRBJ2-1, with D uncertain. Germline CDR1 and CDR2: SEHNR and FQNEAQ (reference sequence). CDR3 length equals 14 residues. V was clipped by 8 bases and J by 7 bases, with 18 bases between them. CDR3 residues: CASDPPGARNEQFF. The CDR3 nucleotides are TGTGCCAGCGATCCTCCGGGCGCCAGAAATGAGCAGTTCTTC.

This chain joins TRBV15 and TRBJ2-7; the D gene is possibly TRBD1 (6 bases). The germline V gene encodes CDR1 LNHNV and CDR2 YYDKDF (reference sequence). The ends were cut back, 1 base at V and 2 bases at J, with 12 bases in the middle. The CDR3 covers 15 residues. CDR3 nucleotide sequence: TGTGCCACCAGCAGAGGTACAGGGCGCCCCTACGAGCAGTACTTC. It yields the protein CATSRGTGRPYEQYF.

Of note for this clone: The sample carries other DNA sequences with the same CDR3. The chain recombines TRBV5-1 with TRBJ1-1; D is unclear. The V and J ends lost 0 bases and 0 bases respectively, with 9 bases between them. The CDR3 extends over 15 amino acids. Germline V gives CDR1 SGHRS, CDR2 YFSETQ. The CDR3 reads CASSLEGPMNTEAFF. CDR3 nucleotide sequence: TGCGCCAGCAGCTTGGAGGGCCCAATGAACACTGAAGCTTTCTTT.

CDR3 DNA sequence: TGTGCCAGCACCCCAAGTGGGGTCAGCTATGGCTACACCTTC. Protein product: CASTPSGVSYGYTF. This sequence joins TRBV6-1 and TRBJ1-2; D unclear. The CDR3 extends over 14 amino acids. Germline V gene sequence: CDR1 MNHNS, CDR2 SASEGT. Trimming removed 7 bases from V and 4 bases from J, with 16 bases in between.

In DNA, the CDR3 is TGTGCCAGCGCCTTCCGGACAGGCGTATACGAGCAGTACTTC. Protein product: CASAFRTGVYEQYF. V is TRBV7-2 and J is TRBJ2-7, with 7 bases lining up with TRBD1. The CDR3 sequence is 14 residues long. The germline gives CDR1 SGHTA, CDR2 FQGNSA. V lost 8 bases and J lost 4; bases outside the gene matches: 11.

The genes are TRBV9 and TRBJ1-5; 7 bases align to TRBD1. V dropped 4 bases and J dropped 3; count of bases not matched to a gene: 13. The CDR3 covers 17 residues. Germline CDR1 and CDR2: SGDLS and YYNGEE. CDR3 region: CASSKGPGQLFNQPQHF. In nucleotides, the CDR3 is TGTGCCAGCAGCAAAGGACCGGGACAGCTCTTCAATCAGCCCCAGCATTTT.

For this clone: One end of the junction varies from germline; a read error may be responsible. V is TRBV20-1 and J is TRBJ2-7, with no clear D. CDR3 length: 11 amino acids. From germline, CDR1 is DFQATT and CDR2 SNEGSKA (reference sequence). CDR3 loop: CSARDLPDPFF. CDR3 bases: TGCAGTGCTAGAGACCTCCCGGACCCTTTTTTC.

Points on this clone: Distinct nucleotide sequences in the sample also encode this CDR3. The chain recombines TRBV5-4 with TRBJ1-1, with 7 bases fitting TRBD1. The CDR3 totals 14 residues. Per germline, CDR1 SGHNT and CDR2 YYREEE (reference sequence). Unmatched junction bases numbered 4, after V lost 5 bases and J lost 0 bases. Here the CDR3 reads CASSRQGVNTEAFF. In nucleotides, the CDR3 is TGTGCCAGCAGTAGACAGGGCGTGAACACTGAAGCTTTCTTT.

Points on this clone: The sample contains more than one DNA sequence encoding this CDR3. The DNA of the CDR3 is TGTGCCAGCAGCTCGGGACTAGCGGCATACAATGAGCAGTTCTTC. Translated, it gives CASSSGLAAYNEQFF. The J gene is TRBJ2-1, the V gene TRBV7-2; TRBD2 agrees at 11 bases. The CDR3 extends over 15 amino acids. Germline V gene data show CDR1 as SGHTA and CDR2 as FQGNSA. The junction had 3 bases not matched to a gene; V was cut back by 4 bases and J by 4 bases.

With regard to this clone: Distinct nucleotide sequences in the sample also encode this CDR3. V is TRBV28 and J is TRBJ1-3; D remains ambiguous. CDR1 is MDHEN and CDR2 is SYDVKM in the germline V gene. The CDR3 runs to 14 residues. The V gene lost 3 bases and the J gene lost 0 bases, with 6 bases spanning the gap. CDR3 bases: TGTGCCAGCAGTTTGCAGCCCTCTGGAAACACCATATATTTT. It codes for CASSLQPSGNTIYF.

The chain's CDR3 is CSVEDLGTTQYF. CDR3 bases: TGCAGCGTTGAAGATCTGGGGACGACGCAGTATTTT. V gene TRBV29-1 combines with J gene TRBJ2-3; D is perhaps TRBD1 or TRBD2 (5 bases each). Between the trimmed V and J ends, which lost 0 bases and 9 bases, there was a span of 10 bases. The CDR3 runs 12 residues. Germline V gives CDR1 SQVTM, CDR2 ANQGSEA.

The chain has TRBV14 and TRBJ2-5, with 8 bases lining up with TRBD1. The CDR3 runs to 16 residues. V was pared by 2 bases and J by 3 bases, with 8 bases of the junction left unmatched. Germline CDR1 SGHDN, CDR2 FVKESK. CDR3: CASSQLIGQGEETQYF. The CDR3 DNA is TGTGCCAGCAGCCAACTTATAGGACAGGGAGAAGAGACCCAGTACTTC.

CDR3 loop: CAWSTDRYQETQYF. In DNA, the CDR3 is TGTGCCTGGAGTACAGACAGGTACCAAGAGACCCAGTACTTC. This chain uses TRBV30 with TRBJ2-5; the D gene is possibly TRBD1 (6 bases). This CDR3 has 14 amino acids. Trimming shortened V by 2 bases and J by 0 bases, and 10 bases separated the two germline ends. Germline V gene sequence: CDR1 GTSNPN, CDR2 SVGIG (reference sequence).

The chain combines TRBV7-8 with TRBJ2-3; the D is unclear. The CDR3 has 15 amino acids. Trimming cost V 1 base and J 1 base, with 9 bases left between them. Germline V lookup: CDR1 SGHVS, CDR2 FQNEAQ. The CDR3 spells CASSLVSWGTDTQYF. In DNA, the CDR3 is TGTGCCAGCAGCTTAGTCTCATGGGGCACAGATACGCAGTATTTT.

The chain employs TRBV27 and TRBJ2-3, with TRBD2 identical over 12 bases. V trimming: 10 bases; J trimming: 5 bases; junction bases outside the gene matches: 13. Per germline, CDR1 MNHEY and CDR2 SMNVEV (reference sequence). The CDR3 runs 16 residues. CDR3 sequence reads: CATRTSGTHRGDTQYF. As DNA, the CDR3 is TGTGCCACCCGGACTAGCGGGACTCACCGGGGAGATACGCAGTATTTT.

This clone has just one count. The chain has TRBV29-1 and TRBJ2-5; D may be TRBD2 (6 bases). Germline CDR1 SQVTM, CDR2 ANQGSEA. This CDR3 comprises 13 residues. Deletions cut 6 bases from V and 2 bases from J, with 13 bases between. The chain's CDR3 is CSVEGSGQETQYF. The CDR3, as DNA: TGCAGCGTAGAGGGTAGCGGTCAAGAGACCCAGTACTTC.

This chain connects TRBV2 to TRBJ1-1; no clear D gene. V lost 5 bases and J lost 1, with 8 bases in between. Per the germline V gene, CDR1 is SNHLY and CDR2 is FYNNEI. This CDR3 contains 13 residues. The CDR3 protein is CASSLVSNTEAFF. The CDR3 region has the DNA TGTGCCAGCAGTCTGGTCTCGAACACTGAAGCTTTCTTT.

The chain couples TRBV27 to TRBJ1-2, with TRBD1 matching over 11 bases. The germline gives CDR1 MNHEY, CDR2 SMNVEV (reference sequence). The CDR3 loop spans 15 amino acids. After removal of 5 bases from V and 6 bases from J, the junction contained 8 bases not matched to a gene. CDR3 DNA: TGTGCCAGCAGTGCCGGGACAGGGGGAATCGATGGCTACACCTTC. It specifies CASSAGTGGIDGYTF.